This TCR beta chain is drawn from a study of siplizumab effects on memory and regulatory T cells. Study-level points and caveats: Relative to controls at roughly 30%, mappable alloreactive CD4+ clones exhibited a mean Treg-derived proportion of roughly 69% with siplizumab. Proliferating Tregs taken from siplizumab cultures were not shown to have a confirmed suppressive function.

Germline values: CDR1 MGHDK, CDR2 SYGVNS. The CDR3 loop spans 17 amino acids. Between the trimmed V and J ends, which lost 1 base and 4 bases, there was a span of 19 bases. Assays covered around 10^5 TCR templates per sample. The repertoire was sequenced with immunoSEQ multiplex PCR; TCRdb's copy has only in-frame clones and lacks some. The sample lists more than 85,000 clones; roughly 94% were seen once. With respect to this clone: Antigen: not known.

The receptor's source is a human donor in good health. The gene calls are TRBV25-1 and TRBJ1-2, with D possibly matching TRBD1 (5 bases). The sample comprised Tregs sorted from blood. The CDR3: CASSELGIQGDVYGYTF. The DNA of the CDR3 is TGTGCCAGCAGTGAATTGGGGATCCAGGGCGATGTCTATGGCTACACCTTC.